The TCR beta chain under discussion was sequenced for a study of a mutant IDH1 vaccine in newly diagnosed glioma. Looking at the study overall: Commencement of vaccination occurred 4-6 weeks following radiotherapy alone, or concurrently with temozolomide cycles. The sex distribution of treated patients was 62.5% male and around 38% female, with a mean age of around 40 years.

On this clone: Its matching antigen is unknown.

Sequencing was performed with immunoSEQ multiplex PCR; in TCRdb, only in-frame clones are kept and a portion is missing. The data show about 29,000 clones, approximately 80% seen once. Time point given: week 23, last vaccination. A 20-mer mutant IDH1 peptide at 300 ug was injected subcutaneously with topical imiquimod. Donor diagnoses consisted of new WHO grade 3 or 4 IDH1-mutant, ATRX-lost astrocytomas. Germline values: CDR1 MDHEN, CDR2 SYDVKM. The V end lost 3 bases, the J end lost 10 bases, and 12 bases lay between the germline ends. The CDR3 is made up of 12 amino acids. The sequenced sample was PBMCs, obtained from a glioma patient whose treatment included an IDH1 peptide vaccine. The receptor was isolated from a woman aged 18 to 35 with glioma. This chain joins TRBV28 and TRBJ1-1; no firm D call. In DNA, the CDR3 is TGTGCCAGCAGTTTGATCCGGGAAGGAGCTTTCTTT. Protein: CASSLIREGAFF. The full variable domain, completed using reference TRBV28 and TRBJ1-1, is DVKVTQSSRYLVKRTGEKVFLECVQDMDHENMFWYRQDPGLGLRLIYFSYDVKMKEKGDIPEGYSVSREKKERFSLILESASTNQTSMYLCASSLIREGAFFGQGTRLTVV.